This TCR beta chain was sequenced in a study of blood T cell repertoires in COVID-19. The CDR3 contains 15 residues. Germline values: CDR1 LGHDT, CDR2 YNNKEL (reference sequence). V lost 4 bases and J lost 10; bases outside the gene matches: 11. Per the original methods: Reference gene primer amplification gave nucleated cell count estimates. Generated by immunoSEQ multiplex PCR, the TCRdb table keeps only in-frame clones and is missing some. V and J calls and clone size are given by that table; D and trimming were obtained from the DNA. Seen here are 240,000 or so clones, about 83% observed once, and the top ten hold over 2%. Participant age was 18 to 89 years, and participants resided in fewer than 25 US areas. Self-reported history from a screening survey and questionnaire set each donor's cohort.

The chain has TRBV3-1 (or the pseudogene TRBV3-2) and TRBJ1-5; 9 nucleotides line up with TRBD1. This sequence was found in a woman in her 50s who had recovered from COVID-19. The sequenced sample was PBMCs or T cells enriched from blood (not recorded which). The CDR3 coding sequence is TGTGCCAGCAGCCGAGGACAGGGGCGATTGAGACCCCAGCATTTT. Protein: CASSRGQGRLRPQHF.